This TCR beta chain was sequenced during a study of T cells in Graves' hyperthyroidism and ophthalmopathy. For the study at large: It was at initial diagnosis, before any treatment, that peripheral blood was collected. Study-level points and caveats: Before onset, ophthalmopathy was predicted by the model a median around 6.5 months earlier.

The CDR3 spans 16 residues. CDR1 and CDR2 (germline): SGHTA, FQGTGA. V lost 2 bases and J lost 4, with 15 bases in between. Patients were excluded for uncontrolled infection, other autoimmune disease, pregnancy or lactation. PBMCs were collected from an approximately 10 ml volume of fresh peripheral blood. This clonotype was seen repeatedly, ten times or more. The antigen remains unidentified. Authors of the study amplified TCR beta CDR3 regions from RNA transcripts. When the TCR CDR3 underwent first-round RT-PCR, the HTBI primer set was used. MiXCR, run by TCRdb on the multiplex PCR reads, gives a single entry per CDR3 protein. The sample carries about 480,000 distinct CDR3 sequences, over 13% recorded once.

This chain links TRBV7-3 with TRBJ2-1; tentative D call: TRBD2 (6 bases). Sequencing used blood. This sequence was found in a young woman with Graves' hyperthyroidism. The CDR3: CASSLLGLAQYNEQFF. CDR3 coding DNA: TGTGCCAGCAGCTTATTGGGGCTAGCGCAGTACAATGAGCAGTTCTTC.